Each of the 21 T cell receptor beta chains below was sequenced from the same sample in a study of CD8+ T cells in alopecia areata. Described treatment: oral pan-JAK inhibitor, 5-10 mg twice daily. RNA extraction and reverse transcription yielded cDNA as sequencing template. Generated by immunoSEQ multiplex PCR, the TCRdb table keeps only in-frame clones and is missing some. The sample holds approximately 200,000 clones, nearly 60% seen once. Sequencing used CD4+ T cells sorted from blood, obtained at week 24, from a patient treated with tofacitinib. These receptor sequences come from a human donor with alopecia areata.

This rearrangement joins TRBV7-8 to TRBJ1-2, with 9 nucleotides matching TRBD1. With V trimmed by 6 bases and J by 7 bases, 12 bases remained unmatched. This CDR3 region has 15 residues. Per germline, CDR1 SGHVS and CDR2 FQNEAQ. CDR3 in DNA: TGTGCCAGCAGGCCACAGGGGGCGCAAGGGGGTGGCTACACCTTC. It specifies CASRPQGAQGGGYTF.

The CDR3 DNA follows: TGCAGCGTTGGGGTTTCATTCTACGAGCAGTACTTC. This encodes CSVGVSFYEQYF. The rearrangement links TRBV29-1 to TRBJ2-7, with D uncertain. The V end lost 4 bases, the J end lost 3 bases, and 10 bases lay between the germline ends. Germline CDR1 SQVTM, CDR2 ANQGSEA. This CDR3 contains 12 residues.

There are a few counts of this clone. CDR3 in amino acids: CASSMTAGLAGGGGTDTQYF. The DNA of the CDR3 is TGCGCCAGCAGCATGACAGCGGGGCTAGCGGGAGGTGGCGGTACAGATACGCAGTATTTT. The chain uses TRBV4-1 and TRBJ2-3; 11 bases map to TRBD2. The V gene end was trimmed by 5 bases and the J gene end by 3 bases; junction bases not matched to a gene: 19. CDR1 is MGHRA and CDR2 is YSYEKL in the germline V gene. The CDR3 is made up of 20 amino acids.

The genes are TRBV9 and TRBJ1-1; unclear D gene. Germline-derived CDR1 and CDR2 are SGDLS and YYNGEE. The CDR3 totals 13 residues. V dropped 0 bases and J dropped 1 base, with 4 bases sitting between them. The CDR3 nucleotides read TGTGCCAGCAGCGTAGTTCGGAACACTGAAGCTTTCTTT. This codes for CASSVVRNTEAFF.

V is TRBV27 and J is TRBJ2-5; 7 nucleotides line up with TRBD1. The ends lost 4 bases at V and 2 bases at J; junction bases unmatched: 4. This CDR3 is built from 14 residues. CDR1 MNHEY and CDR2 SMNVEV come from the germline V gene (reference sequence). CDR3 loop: CASSSRQGQETQYF. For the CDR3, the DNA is TGTGCCAGCAGTTCAAGACAGGGACAAGAGACCCAGTACTTC.

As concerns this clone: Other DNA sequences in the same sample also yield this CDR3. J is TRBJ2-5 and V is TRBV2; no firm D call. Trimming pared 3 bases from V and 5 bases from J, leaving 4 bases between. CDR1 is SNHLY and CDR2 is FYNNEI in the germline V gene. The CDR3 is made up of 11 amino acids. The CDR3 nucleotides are TGTGCCAGCAGTGAGTCGGAGACCCAGTACTTC. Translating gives CASSESETQYF.

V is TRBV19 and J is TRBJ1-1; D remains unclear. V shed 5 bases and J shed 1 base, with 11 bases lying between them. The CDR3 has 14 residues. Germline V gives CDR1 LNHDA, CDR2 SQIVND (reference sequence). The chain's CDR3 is CASSFQTRNTEAFF. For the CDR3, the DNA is TGTGCCAGTAGTTTTCAGACCCGGAACACTGAAGCTTTCTTT.

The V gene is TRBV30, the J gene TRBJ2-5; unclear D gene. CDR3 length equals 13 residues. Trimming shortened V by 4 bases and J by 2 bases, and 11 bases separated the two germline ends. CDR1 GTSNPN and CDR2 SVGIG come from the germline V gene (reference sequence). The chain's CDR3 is CAWKLASQETQYF. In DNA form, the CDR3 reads TGTGCCTGGAAGTTAGCCTCTCAAGAGACCCAGTACTTC.

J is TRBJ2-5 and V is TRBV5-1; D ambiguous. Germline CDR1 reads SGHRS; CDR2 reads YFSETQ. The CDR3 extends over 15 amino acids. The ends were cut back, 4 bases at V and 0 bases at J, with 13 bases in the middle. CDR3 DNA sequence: TGCGCCAGCAGCCTCAATGCGGAAAACCAAGAGACCCAGTACTTC. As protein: CASSLNAENQETQYF.

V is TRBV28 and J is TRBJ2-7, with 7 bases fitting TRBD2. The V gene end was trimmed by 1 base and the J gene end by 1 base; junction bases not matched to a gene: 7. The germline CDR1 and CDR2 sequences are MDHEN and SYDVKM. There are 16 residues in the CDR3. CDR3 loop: CASSLSLAEISYEQYF. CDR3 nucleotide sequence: TGTGCCAGCAGTTTATCCCTAGCGGAGATTTCCTACGAGCAGTACTTC.

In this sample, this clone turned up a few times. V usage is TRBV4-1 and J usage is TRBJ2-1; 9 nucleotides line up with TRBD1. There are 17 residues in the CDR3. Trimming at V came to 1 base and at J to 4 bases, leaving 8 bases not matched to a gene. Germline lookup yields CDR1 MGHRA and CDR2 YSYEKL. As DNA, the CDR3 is TGCGCCAGCAGCCAAGCGGCCGGGACAGGGTTGTACAATGAGCAGTTCTTC. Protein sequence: CASSQAAGTGLYNEQFF.

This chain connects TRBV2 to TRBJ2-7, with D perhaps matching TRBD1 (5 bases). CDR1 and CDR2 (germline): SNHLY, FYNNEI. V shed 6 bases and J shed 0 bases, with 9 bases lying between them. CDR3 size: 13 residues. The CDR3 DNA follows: TGTGCCAGCAGACAGGCGAGCTCCTACGAGCAGTACTTC. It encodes CASRQASSYEQYF.

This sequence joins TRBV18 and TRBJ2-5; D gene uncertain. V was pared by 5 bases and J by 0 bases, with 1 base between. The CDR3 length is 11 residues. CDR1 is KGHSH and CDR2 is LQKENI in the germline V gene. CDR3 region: CASSDQETQYF. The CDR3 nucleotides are TGTGCCAGCTCAGACCAAGAGACCCAGTACTTC.

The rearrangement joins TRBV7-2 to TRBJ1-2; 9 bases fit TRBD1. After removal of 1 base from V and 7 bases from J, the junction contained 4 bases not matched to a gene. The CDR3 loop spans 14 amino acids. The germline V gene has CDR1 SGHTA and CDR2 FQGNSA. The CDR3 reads CASSLEGQGAGYTF. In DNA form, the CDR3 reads TGTGCCAGCAGCTTAGAGGGACAGGGCGCTGGCTACACCTTC.

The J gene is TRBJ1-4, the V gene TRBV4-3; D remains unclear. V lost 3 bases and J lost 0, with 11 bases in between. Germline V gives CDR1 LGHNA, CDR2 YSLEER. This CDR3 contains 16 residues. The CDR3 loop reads CASSHSGSATNEKLFF. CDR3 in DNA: TGCGCCAGCAGCCACTCGGGGTCCGCAACTAATGAAAAACTGTTTTTT.

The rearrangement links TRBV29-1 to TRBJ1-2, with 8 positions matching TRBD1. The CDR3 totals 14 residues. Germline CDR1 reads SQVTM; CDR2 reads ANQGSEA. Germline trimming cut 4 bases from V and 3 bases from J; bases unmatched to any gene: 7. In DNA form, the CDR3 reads TGCAGCGTTGCTTGGACAGGGACCGACTATGGCTACACCTTC. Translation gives CSVAWTGTDYGYTF.

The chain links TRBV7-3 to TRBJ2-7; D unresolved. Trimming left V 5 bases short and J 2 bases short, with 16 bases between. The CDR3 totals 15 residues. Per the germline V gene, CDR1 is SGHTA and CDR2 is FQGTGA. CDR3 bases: TGTGCCAGCAGCCCCTCCTCCGCTAGAGCCTACGAGCAGTACTTC. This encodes CASSPSSARAYEQYF.

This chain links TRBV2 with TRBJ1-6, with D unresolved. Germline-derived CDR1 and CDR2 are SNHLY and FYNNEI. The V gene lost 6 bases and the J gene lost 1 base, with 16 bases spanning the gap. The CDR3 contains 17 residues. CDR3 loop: CASRTDYEVSYNSPLHF. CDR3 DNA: TGTGCCAGCAGGACTGACTACGAAGTTTCCTATAATTCACCCCTCCACTTT.

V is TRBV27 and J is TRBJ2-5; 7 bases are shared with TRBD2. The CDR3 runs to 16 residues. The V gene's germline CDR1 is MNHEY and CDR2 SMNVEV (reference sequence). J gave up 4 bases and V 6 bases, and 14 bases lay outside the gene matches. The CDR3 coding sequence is TGTGCCAGCAGACAAGGGACTACCGATGGGAGAGAGACCCAGTACTTC. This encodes CASRQGTTDGRETQYF.

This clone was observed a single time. The CDR3 reads CASSTGTVGYEQYF. The DNA of the CDR3 is TGTGCCAGCAGCACCGGGACAGTAGGCTACGAGCAGTACTTC. The rearrangement joins TRBV2 to TRBJ2-7; TRBD1 aligns across 7 bases. Germline CDR1 and CDR2: SNHLY and FYNNEI. The V segment lost 6 bases and the J segment 3 bases; nucleotides outside the gene matches: 8. The length of the CDR3 is 14 residues.

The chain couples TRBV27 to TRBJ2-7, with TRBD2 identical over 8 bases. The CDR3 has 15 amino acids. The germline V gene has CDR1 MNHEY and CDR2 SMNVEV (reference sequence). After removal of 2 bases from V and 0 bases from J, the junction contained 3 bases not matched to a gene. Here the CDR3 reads CASSLGSGTSYEQYF. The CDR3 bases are TGTGCCAGCAGTTTAGGTAGCGGGACCTCCTACGAGCAGTACTTC.